This record looks at one T cell receptor beta chain sequence and its context. This sample is part of a study of siplizumab effects on memory and regulatory T cells. Produced via immunoSEQ multiplex PCR; TCRdb's table is partial and in-frame only. The sample yields over 85,000 clones, 94% seen once. This CDR3 is built from 13 residues. With 6 bases clipped from V and 10 bases from J, the junction kept 9 bases outside the gene matches. Germline CDR1 is MNHNS and CDR2 is SASEGT. The sequence was obtained from a human donor in good health. The chain uses TRBV6-1 and TRBJ1-1, with 9 bases lining up with TRBD1. Sequencing was performed on non-Treg CD4+ T cells sorted from blood. CDR3 region: CASSTWTGEVAFF. The CDR3 region has the DNA TGTGCCAGCAGCACCTGGACAGGGGAGGTAGCTTTCTTT.